This T cell receptor beta chain was observed in a study of T cell responses to AZD1222 COVID-19 vaccine. Trimming pared 4 bases from V and 5 bases from J, leaving 8 bases between. This CDR3 is 12 amino acids long. The germline gives CDR1 LNHDA, CDR2 SQIVND (reference sequence). Some clones are missing from TCRdb's copy, which holds only in-frame ones; the method was immunoSEQ multiplex PCR. The data show approximately 74,000 clones, 86% seen once. The sequencing here drew on peripheral blood, taken on day 0 of AZD1222 vaccination. This rearrangement joins TRBV19 to TRBJ2-5; possibly TRBD2 for D (5 bases). The sequence derives from an adult in good health. The DNA for the CDR3 is TGTGCCAGTAGTACTAGCTCGGAGACCCAGTACTTC. Amino acids: CASSTSSETQYF.